The 6 T cell receptor beta chains reported below all come from one sample, sequenced in a study of T cell repertoires in cytomegalovirus infection. Using its own MiXCR run on the reads, TCRdb lists one record per CDR3 protein. The table records 150,000 to 200,000 distinct CDR3 sequences, 13% to 15% of them present only once. The specimen was PBMCs. The receptors come from a human donor in good health (CMV status not recorded). Some clones in this sample may be carry-over from other donors' samples.

On this clonotype: An end of the junction does not agree with germline; a read error may underlie this. The rearrangement joins TRBV7-6 to TRBJ1-5, with D possibly matching TRBD1 (6 bases). The germline gives CDR1 SGHVS, CDR2 FNYEAQ. The CDR3 extends over 18 amino acids. The CDR3 sequence is CASSLQGPRISCNQPQHF. DNA for the CDR3: TGTGCTAGCAGCTTACAGGGTCCTCGGATATCGTGCAATCAGCCCCAGCATTTT.

The gene calls are TRBV12-3 or TRBV12-4 and TRBJ2-1, with D perhaps TRBD1 (5 bases). V was pared by 6 bases and J by 10 bases, with 10 bases between. CDR3 length: 11 residues. CDR3: CASRIGAEQFF. CDR3 nucleotide sequence: TGTGCCAGCAGGATAGGGGCGGAGCAGTTCTTC.

This clonotype was found many times. The rearrangement links TRBV12-3 or TRBV12-4 to TRBJ1-6; D is perhaps TRBD1 (5 bases). This CDR3 has 18 amino acids. With 5 bases removed from V and 9 bases from J, the gap between germline ends came to 26 bases. The CDR3 protein is CASSRKTPDIRLISPLHF. DNA of the CDR3: TGTGCCAGCAGTCGTAAGACCCCGGACATAAGGTTAATTTCACCCCTCCACTTT.

The chain uses TRBV6-8 and TRBJ1-1; D is undetermined. The CDR3 runs 11 residues. Germline CDR1 MNHGY, CDR2 SAAAGT. V was pared by 10 bases and J by 1 base, with 7 bases between. The CDR3 DNA reads as TGTGCCACCTCTCGGAACACTGAAGCTTTCTTT. Amino acid sequence: CATSRNTEAFF.

This clonotype was seen many times. This rearrangement joins TRBV7-8 to TRBJ2-1, with D uncertain. This CDR3 is built from 13 residues. Germline assignment: CDR1 SGHVS and CDR2 FQNEAQ. Trimming cost V 4 bases and J 9 bases, with 13 bases left between them. In DNA, the CDR3 is TGTGCCAGCAGCTCTGCAAGGGTTAGTGAGCAGTTCTTC. Protein sequence: CASSSARVSEQFF. Variable domain in full (rest from reference TRBV7-8 and TRBJ2-1): GAGVSQSPRYKVAKRGQDVALRCDPISGHVSLFWYQQALGQGPEFLTYFQNEAQLDKSGLPSDRFFAERPEGSVSTLKIQRTQQEDSAVYLCASSSARVSEQFFGPGTRLTVL.

This clonotype was counted ten times or more. The genes are TRBV27 and TRBJ2-1, with D hard to call. CDR1 is MNHEY, CDR2 SMNVEV, per germline (reference sequence). This CDR3 comprises 11 residues. V was shortened by 6 bases and J by 7 bases, with 7 bases between the two germline ends. CDR3 protein: CASSLRNEQFF. The CDR3 DNA is TGTGCCAGCAGCTTAAGGAATGAGCAGTTCTTC.